This passage covers 24 T cell receptor beta chains from one sample sequenced in a study of blood T cell repertoires in COVID-19. TCRdb's table, derived via immunoSEQ multiplex PCR, lists solely in-frame clones and lacks some. The sample holds some 90,000 clones, approximately 86% seen once. Material for sequencing was peripheral blood. These TCRs come from a man at least 80 years old with active or convalescent COVID-19.

The chain combines TRBV5-4 with TRBJ2-7; 8 nucleotides align to TRBD1. V trimming: 7 bases; J trimming: 2 bases; junction bases outside the gene matches: 8. Per germline, CDR1 SGHNT and CDR2 YYREEE (reference sequence). The CDR3 sequence is 14 residues long. In DNA, the CDR3 is TGTGCCAGCTCAGGACAGGGTATCACCTACGAGCAGTACTTC. This codes for CASSGQGITYEQYF.

The sample holds one count of this clone. V is TRBV4-3 and J is TRBJ1-6, with a weak D call TRBD1 (5 bases). The germline V and J ends were trimmed by 0 bases and 7 bases, with 13 bases remaining between them. Germline-derived CDR1 and CDR2 are LGHNA and YSLEER. The CDR3 is made up of 16 amino acids. CDR3 sequence: CASSQDPRGMNSPLHF. The CDR3 DNA is TGCGCCAGCAGCCAAGATCCAAGGGGAATGAATTCACCCCTCCACTTT.

The chain joins TRBV5-1 to TRBJ2-7; D gene unclear. Trimming removed 2 bases at V and 2 bases at J, with 11 bases between. The CDR3 is 14 residues long. Germline V gene lookup returns CDR1 SGHRS and CDR2 YFSETQ. CDR3 sequence (DNA): TGCGCCAGCAGCTTTTCCGGAGACCCCTACGAGCAGTACTTC. Residues: CASSFSGDPYEQYF.

V is TRBV12-3 or TRBV12-4 and J is TRBJ1-1, with D uncertain. Trimming cost V 3 bases and J 11 bases, with 13 bases left between them. This CDR3 spans 12 amino acids. The CDR3 sequence is CASSLWRGYAFF. CDR3 nucleotide sequence: TGTGCCAGCAGTTTGTGGCGCGGGTACGCTTTCTTT.

This clone was recorded once. The chain couples TRBV29-1 to TRBJ1-1; D perhaps matches TRBD1 (6 bases). V lost 5 bases and J lost 6, with 13 bases in between. Germline V lookup: CDR1 SQVTM, CDR2 ANQGSEA. The CDR3 length is 12 residues. The DNA for the CDR3 is TGCAGCGTTACCCAGGGGATCGCTGAAGCTTTCTTT. Encoded protein: CSVTQGIAEAFF.

The chain links TRBV12-5 to TRBJ2-3; 12 bases are a match to TRBD2. CDR1 LGHNT and CDR2 FRNRAP come from the germline V gene. The CDR3 loop spans 16 amino acids. V lost 3 bases to trimming and J lost 6 bases; unmatched junction nucleotides: 7. In DNA, the CDR3 is TGTGCTAGTGGTTTATGGAGACTAGCGGGAGTTGATACGCAGTATTTT. Translation: CASGLWRLAGVDTQYF.

The chain joins TRBV10-3 to TRBJ2-2, with a weak D call TRBD1 (5 bases). V gave up 7 bases and J gave up 4 bases, with 10 bases separating them. The CDR3 has 13 amino acids. Germline CDR1 and CDR2: ENHRY and SYGVKD. The CDR3 loop is CAINRQGTGELFF. The DNA of the CDR3 is TGTGCCATCAATAGGCAGGGCACCGGGGAGCTGTTTTTT.

This clone was observed a handful of times. The V gene is TRBV2, the J gene TRBJ2-7, with D uncertain. Trimming removed 5 bases at V and 0 bases at J, with 5 bases between. Per the germline V gene, CDR1 is SNHLY and CDR2 is FYNNEI. The CDR3 spans 12 residues. The CDR3 DNA is TGTGCCAGCAGTCGGAGCTCCTACGAGCAGTACTTC. Translating gives CASSRSSYEQYF.

This chain joins TRBV4-2 and TRBJ2-7, with 8 positions matching TRBD1. The V gene end was trimmed by 0 bases and the J gene end by 6 bases; junction bases not matched to a gene: 10. The CDR3 contains 16 residues. Germline CDR1 LGHNA, CDR2 YNFKEQ. CDR3 loop: CASSQDPRTGLGEQYF. CDR3 sequence (DNA): TGTGCCAGCAGCCAAGATCCCCGGACAGGGCTTGGCGAGCAGTACTTC.

This clone was found once. The V and J genes are TRBV7-8 and TRBJ1-1; D remains ambiguous. This CDR3 has 14 amino acids. Germline V lookup: CDR1 SGHVS, CDR2 FQNEAQ. V was clipped by 5 bases and J by 1 base, with 11 bases between them. As DNA, the CDR3 is TGTGCCAGCAGCAGGAATCGACAGAACACTGAAGCTTTCTTT. Translation gives CASSRNRQNTEAFF.

CDR3 amino acids: CASSSTGYYGYTF. The CDR3, as DNA: TGTGCCAGCAGTTCAACAGGGTACTATGGCTACACCTTC. This chain links TRBV6-2 or TRBV6-3 with TRBJ1-2; D may be TRBD1 (6 bases). The CDR3 covers 13 residues. Germline assignment: CDR1 MNHEY and CDR2 SVGEGT. V lost 4 bases to trimming and J lost 3 bases, with 9 bases between them.

The chain is built from TRBV4-3 and TRBJ2-1; perhaps TRBD2 as D (5 bases). CDR1 is LGHNA, CDR2 YSLEER, per germline. The CDR3 covers 15 residues. Trimming cost V 0 bases and J 4 bases, with 10 bases left between them. CDR3 sequence: CASSQDASRYNEQFF. DNA of the CDR3: TGCGCCAGCAGCCAAGATGCTAGCCGTTACAATGAGCAGTTCTTC.

The CDR3 protein is CASSPPDRGSGGYTF. CDR3 DNA sequence: TGCGCCAGCAGCCCCCCGGACAGGGGTTCTGGTGGCTACACCTTC. The chain is built from TRBV5-1 and TRBJ1-2, with 9 bases matching TRBD1. The CDR3 totals 15 residues. Trimming cost V 4 bases and J 7 bases; bases outside gene matches: 11. Germline V gene sequence: CDR1 SGHRS, CDR2 YFSETQ.

This sequence joins TRBV5-6 and TRBJ1-2; D may be TRBD1 (5 bases). Germline V gives CDR1 SGHDT, CDR2 YYEEEE. V was clipped by 5 bases and J by 1 base, with 6 bases between them. This CDR3 is built from 12 residues. The CDR3 loop is CASSRGNYGYTF. CDR3 coding DNA: TGTGCCAGCAGTAGGGGTAACTATGGCTACACCTTC.

This chain links TRBV29-1 with TRBJ1-1, with 9 bases matching TRBD1. The CDR3 has 12 residues. CDR1 and CDR2 from the germline V gene are SQVTM and ANQGSEA. V dropped 7 bases and J dropped 3; count of bases not matched to a gene: 3. The CDR3 here is CSAGQGYTEAFF. DNA of the CDR3: TGCAGCGCCGGACAGGGGTACACTGAAGCTTTCTTT.

The chain couples TRBV19 to TRBJ2-1; TRBD2 agrees at 10 bases. CDR3 length: 12 residues. The ends lost 7 bases at V and 13 bases at J; junction bases unmatched: 7. Per the germline V gene, CDR1 is LNHDA and CDR2 is SQIVND (reference sequence). CDR3 loop: CASMASGSIQFF. CDR3 sequence (DNA): TGTGCCAGTATGGCTAGCGGGAGCATCCAGTTCTTC.

The J gene is TRBJ1-4, the V gene TRBV7-9; no reliable D call. The CDR3 covers 15 residues. CDR1 is SEHNR and CDR2 is FQNEAQ in the germline V gene (reference sequence). With 5 bases removed from V and 5 bases from J, the gap between germline ends came to 15 bases. In DNA, the CDR3 is TGTGCCAGCAGCCGCCGACGGGTGGAGAATGAAAAACTGTTTTTT. This sequence encodes CASSRRRVENEKLFF. The whole variable domain, filled in from reference TRBV7-9 and TRBJ1-4, reads DTGVSQNPRHKITKRGQNVTFRCDPISEHNRLYWYRQTLGQGPEFLTYFQNEAQLEKSRLLSDRFSAERPKGSFSTLEIQRTEQGDSAMYLCASSRRRVENEKLFFGSGTQLSVL.

A single count supports this clone. J is TRBJ1-3 and V is TRBV5-8; tentatively, D is TRBD1 (5 bases). This CDR3 spans 16 amino acids. V was trimmed by 2 bases and J by 6 bases, leaving 18 bases between them. Germline values: CDR1 SGHTS, CDR2 YDEGEE. The CDR3 DNA reads as TGTGCCAGCAGCTTTGTCACAGGTTTAATGGAAAACACCATATATTTT. This encodes CASSFVTGLMENTIYF.

A few counts support this clone. The chain combines TRBV27 with TRBJ2-1; TRBD2 aligns across 9 bases. The CDR3 covers 17 residues. V was pared by 5 bases and J by 0 bases, with 8 bases of the junction left unmatched. Germline-derived CDR1 and CDR2 are MNHEY and SMNVEV (reference sequence). CDR3 DNA sequence: TGTGCCAGCAGTCCTAGGACTAGCGAGAGCTCCTACAATGAGCAGTTCTTC. Protein product: CASSPRTSESSYNEQFF.

V and J are TRBV11-2 and TRBJ2-3, with D possibly matching TRBD2 (6 bases). The CDR3 length is 14 residues. V lost 5 bases and J 12 bases, leaving 21 bases between the germline ends. Germline loops: CDR1 SGHAT, CDR2 FQNNGV. The CDR3 reads CASSPTSGYTIQYF. In DNA, the CDR3 is TGTGCCAGCAGCCCAACCAGCGGGTACACAATTCAGTATTTT.

The gene calls are TRBV28 and TRBJ1-1; D possibly corresponds to TRBD1 (5 bases). The CDR3 runs 15 residues. V lost 5 bases and J 4 bases, leaving 17 bases between the germline ends. Germline CDR1 reads MDHEN; CDR2 reads SYDVKM. CDR3 in amino acids: CASSPPGVGSTEAFF. CDR3 DNA: TGTGCCAGCAGTCCTCCGGGGGTAGGGAGCACTGAAGCTTTCTTT.

The genes are TRBV19 and TRBJ2-2; D is unclear. The CDR3 runs to 15 residues. Trimming cost V 6 bases and J 8 bases, with 19 bases left between them. CDR1 LNHDA and CDR2 SQIVND come from the germline V gene (reference sequence). This CDR3 is CASRVDTTVAGELFF. In DNA, the CDR3 is TGTGCCAGTAGAGTCGACACCACAGTTGCGGGGGAGCTGTTTTTT.

V usage is TRBV19 and J usage is TRBJ1-3; D gene unclear. This CDR3 spans 12 amino acids. Germline-derived CDR1 and CDR2 are LNHDA and SQIVND (reference sequence). V was cut by 9 bases and J by 0 bases, with 6 bases left in between. The CDR3 DNA is TGTGCCAGCAAGAGCTCTGGAAACACCATATATTTT. Its translation is CASKSSGNTIYF.

DNA of the CDR3: TGTGCCAGCAGGTTCTCAGGACAGCATAATTCACCCCTCCACTTT. Translated, it gives CASRFSGQHNSPLHF. The chain links TRBV28 to TRBJ1-6, with D possibly being TRBD1 (6 bases). Trimming removed 6 bases at V and 5 bases at J, with 14 bases between. Germline CDR1 is MDHEN and CDR2 is SYDVKM. The CDR3 is 15 amino acids.